The sequence of this T cell receptor beta chain was determined in a study of blood T cell repertoires in COVID-19. This CDR3 region has 14 residues. CDR1 and CDR2 from the germline V gene are PRHDT and FYEKMQ (reference sequence). V lost 2 bases and J lost 7, with 9 bases in between. Some clones are missing from TCRdb's copy, which holds only in-frame ones; the method was immunoSEQ multiplex PCR. Of some 270,000 clones in the sample, approximately 88% were seen once. The TCR sequence derives from a woman between 35 and 50 years old who had been exposed to COVID-19. Sequencing used PBMCs or T cells enriched from blood (not recorded which). This chain uses TRBV13 with TRBJ1-6, with TRBD1 as a possible D gene (5 bases). DNA for the CDR3: TGTGCCAGCAGCTTACGGGGGTGGAATTCACCCCTCCACTTT. Translating it yields CASSLRGWNSPLHF.